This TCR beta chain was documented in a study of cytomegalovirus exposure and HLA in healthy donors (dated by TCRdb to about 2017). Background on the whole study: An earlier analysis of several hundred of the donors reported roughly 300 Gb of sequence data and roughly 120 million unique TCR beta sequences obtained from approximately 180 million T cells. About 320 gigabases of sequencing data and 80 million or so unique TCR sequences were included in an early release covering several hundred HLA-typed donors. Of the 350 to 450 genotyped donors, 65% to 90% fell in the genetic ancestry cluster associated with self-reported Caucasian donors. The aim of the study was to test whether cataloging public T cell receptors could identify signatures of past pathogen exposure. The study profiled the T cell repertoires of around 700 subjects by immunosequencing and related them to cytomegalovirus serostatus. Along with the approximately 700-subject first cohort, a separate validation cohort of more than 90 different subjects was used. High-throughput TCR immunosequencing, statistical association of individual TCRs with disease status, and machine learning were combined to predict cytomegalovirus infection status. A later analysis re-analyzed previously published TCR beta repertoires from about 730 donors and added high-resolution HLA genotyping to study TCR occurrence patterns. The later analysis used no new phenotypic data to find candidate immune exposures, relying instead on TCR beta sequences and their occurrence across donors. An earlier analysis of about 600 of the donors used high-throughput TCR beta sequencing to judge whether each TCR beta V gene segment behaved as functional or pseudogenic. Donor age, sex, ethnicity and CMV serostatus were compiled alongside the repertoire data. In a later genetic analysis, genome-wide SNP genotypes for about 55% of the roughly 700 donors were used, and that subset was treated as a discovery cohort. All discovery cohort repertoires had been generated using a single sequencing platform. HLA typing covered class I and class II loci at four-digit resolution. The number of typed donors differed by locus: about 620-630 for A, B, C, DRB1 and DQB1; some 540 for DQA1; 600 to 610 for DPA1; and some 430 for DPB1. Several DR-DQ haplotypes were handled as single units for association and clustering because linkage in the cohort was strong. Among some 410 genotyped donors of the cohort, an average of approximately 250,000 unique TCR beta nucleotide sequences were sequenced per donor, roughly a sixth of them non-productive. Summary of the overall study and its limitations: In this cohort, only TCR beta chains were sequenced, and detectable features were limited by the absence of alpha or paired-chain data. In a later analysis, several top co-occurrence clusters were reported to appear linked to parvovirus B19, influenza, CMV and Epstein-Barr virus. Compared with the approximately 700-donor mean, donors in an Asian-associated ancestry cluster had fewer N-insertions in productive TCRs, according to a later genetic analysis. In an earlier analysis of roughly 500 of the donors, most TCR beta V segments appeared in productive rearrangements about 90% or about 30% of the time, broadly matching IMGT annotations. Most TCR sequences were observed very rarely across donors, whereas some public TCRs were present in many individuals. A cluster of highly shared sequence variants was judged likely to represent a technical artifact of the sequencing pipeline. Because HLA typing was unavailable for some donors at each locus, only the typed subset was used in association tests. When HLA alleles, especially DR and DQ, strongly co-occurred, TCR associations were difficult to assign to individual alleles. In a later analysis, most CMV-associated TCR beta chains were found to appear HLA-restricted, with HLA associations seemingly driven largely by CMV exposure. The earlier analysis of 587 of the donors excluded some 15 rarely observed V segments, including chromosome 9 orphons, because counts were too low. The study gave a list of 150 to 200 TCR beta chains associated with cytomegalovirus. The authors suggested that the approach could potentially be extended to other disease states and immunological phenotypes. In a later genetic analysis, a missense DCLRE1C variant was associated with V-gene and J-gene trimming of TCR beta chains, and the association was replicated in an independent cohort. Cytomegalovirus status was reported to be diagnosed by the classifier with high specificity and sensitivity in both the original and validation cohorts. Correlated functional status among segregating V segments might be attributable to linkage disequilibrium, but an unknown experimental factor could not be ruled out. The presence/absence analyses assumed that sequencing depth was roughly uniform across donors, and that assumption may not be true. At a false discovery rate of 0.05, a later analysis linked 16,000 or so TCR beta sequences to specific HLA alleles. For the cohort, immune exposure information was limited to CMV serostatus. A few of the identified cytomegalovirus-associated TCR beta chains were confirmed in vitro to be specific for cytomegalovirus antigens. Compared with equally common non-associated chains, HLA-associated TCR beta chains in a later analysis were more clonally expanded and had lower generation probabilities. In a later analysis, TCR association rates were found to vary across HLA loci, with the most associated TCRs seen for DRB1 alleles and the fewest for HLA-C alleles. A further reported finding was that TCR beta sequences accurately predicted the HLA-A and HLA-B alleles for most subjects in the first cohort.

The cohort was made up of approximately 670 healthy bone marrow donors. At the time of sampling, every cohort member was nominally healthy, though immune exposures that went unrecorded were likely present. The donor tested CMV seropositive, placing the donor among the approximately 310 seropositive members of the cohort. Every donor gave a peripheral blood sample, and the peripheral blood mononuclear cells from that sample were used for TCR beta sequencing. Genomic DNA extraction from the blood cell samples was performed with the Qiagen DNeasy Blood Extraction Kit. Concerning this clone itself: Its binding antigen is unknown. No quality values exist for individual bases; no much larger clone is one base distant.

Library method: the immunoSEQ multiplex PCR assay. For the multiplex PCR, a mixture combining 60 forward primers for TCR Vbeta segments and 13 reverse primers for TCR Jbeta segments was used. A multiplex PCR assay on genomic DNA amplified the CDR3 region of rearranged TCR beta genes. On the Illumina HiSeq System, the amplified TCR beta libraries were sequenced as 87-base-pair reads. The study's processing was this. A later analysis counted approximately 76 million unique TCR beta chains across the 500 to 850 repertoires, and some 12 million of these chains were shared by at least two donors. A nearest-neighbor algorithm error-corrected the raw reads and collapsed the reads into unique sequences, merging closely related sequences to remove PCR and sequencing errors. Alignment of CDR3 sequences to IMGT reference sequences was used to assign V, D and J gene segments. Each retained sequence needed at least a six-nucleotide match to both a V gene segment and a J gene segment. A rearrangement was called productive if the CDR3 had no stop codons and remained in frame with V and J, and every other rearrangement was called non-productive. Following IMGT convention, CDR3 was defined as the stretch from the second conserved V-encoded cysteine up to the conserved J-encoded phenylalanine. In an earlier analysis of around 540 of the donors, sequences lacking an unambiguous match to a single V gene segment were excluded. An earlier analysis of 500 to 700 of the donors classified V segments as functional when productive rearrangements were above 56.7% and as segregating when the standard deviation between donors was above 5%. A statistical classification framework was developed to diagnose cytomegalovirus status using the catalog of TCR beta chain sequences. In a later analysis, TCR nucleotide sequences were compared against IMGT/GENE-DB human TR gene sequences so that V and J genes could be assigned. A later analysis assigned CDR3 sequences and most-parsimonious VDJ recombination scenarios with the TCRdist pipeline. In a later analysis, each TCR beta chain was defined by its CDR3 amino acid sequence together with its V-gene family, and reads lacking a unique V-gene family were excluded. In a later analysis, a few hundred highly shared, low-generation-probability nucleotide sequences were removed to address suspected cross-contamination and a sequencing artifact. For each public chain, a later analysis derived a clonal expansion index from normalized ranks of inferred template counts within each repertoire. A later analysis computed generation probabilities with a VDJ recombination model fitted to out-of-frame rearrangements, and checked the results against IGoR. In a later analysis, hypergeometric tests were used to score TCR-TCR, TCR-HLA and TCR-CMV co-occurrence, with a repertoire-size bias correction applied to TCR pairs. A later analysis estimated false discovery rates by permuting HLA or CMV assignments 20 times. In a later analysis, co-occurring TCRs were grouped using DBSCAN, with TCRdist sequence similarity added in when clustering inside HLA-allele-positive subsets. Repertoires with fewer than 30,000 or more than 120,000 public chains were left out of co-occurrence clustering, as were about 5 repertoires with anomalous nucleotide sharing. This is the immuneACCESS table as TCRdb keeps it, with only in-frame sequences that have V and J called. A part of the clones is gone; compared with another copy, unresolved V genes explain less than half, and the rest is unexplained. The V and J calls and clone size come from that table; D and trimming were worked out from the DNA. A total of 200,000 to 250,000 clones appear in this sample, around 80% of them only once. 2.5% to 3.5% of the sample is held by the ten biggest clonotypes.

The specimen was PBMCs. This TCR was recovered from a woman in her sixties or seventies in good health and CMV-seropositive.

In nucleotide form, the sequence is TGCGCCAGCAGCTTGGCCTCGGGACAGTTCTACGAGCAGTACTTC. Its amino acids are CASSLASGQFYEQYF. The chain employs TRBV5-1 and TRBJ2-7; 7 middle bases align to TRBD1. CDR1 and CDR2, per the germline V gene, are SGHRS and YFSETQ. Unmatched junction bases come to 6, with V trimmed by 0 bases and J by 3 bases. From cysteine to phenylalanine, the CDR3 is 15 amino acids long. The only DNA kept is the CDR3, 45 bases in frame from the first base.